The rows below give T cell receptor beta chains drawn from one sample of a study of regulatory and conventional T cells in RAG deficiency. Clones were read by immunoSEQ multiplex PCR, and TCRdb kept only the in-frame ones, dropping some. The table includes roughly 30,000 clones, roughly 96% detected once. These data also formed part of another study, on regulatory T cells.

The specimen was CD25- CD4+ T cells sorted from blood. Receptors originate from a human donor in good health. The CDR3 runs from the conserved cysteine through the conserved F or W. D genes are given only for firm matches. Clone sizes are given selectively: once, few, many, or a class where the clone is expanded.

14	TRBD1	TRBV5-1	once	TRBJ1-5	CASSSGQGNQPQHF	TGCGCCAGCAGCTCAGGACAGGGCAATCAGCCCCAGCATTTT
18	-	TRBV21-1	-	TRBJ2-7	CASSKGRIRDRTTYEQYF	TGTGCCAGCAGCAAGGGGCGAATTAGGGACAGGACAACCTACGAGCAGTACTTC
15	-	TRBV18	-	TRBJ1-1	CASSPSLQRHTEAFF	TGTGCCAGCTCACCCTCTCTCCAGCGTCACACTGAAGCTTTCTTT
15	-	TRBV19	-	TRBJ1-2	CASTYTGGEEYGYTF	TGTGCCAGTACCTATACAGGTGGCGAGGAGTATGGCTACACCTTC
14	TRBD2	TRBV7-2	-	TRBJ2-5	CASSLEGGSETQYF	TGTGCCAGCAGCTTAGAGGGAGGGTCGGAGACCCAGTACTTC
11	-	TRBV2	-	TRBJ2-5	CASSPEGTQYF	TGTGCCAGCAGCCCTGAGGGGACCCAGTACTTC
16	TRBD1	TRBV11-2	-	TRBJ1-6	CASSFQGQGPDSPLHF	TGTGCCAGCAGCTTTCAGGGACAGGGGCCCGATTCACCCCTCCACTTT
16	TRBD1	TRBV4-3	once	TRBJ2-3	CASSYTGTGVLDTQYF	TGCGCCAGCAGCTATACCGGGACAGGGGTTTTAGATACGCAGTATTTT
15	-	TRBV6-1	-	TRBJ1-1	CASTIQGYLNTEAFF	TGTGCCAGCACAATCCAGGGGTACTTGAACACTGAAGCTTTCTTT
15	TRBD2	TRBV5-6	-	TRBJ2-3	CASSLPSGRPDTQYF	TGTGCCAGCAGCTTGCCTAGCGGGAGACCAGATACGCAGTATTTT